This record covers a single T cell receptor (beta chain). What antigen it recognizes has not been identified. The record has no base qualities; no much larger clone is one base away. The CDR3 runs 15 amino acids, cysteine and phenylalanine included. The CDR3 DNA has 45 bases and is translated from base 1. The germline V gene sets CDR1 to MNHEY and CDR2 to SVGEGT. A distance of 16 bases separates the germline ends of V and J, which lose 6 bases and 4 bases respectively. The entry originates in a study of T-cell reconstitution after alpha-beta-depleted transplantation in children (dated by TCRdb to 2016 to 2017). In terms of the full investigation: The study quantitatively tracked T-cell immune reconstitution after TCRalphabeta/CD19-depleted allogeneic hematopoietic cell transplantation in children using TCR repertoire profiling.

Library method: PCR. Reads for this sample came from an Illumina HiSeq 2500. Molecular barcoding was employed in the preparation of TCR libraries, with unique molecular identifiers being used to normalize TCRbeta repertoire quantification. TCRdb trimmed the raw reads at Q25, called clones with MiXCR and kept productive beta chains. Each entry is one CDR3 protein sequence, shown with its most common DNA and genes. In all, the sample holds 800,000 to 1,000,000 distinct CDR3 sequences, and about 29% of those were seen once. The ten largest make up 28% of the sample. The research as a whole found: In some patients, the high TCRbeta diversity seen at day 60 was put down to recipient T cells and intrathymic progenitors that had survived conditioning. The frequencies of hyperexpanded clones fell over the following months, and after one year, T-cell counts and TCRbeta diversity were mostly attributed to newly produced T cells. About two months after transplant, the apparently early recovery of alphabetaT-cell counts reportedly depended on just several hundred clones that had expanded rapidly and came from non-depleted graft cells.

This sample's treatment or condition label indicates: allogeneic hematopoietic cell transplantation with graft depleted of TCRalphabeta T cells and CD19 B cells. The transplant recipients were children given TCRalphabeta/CD19-depleted allogeneic hematopoietic cell grafts. Rearrangement joined TRBV6-2 or TRBV6-3 to TRBJ2-1, with a tentative D call of TRBD1 or TRBD2, each matching 5 bases. The specimen comprised PBMCs, mostly from graft donor cells, sampled 360 days after TCRalphabeta/CD19-depleted stem cell transplant. This receptor was identified in a boy under two years old who had a stem cell transplant for SCID, so the T cells may come from the graft donor. The sequenced DNA: TGTGCCAGCAGCCCCTGGGGACCGTCTTACAATGAGCAGTTCTTC. Its translation reads: CASSPWGPSYNEQFF.